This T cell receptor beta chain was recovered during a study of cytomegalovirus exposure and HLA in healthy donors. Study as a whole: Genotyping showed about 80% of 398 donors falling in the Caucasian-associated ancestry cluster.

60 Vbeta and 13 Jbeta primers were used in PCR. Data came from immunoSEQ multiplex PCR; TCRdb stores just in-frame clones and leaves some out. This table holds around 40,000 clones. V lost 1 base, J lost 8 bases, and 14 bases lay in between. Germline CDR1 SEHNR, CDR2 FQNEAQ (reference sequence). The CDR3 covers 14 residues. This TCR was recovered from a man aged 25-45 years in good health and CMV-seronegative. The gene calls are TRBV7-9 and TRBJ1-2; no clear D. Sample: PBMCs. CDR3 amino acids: CASSLVETTGGYTF. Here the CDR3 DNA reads TGTGCCAGCAGCTTAGTGGAGACGACGGGAGGCTACACCTTC.